This TCR beta chain was recorded in a study of blood T cell repertoires in COVID-19. As for the study in general: The United States, Italy and Spain supplied acute and convalescent COVID-19 samples. PBMCs, B-cell-depleted T cells, or T cells were the source of the cDNA or gDNA that made up the material.

The V gene lost 6 bases and the J gene lost 10 bases, with 18 bases spanning the gap. Germline V lookup: CDR1 MDHEN, CDR2 SYDVKM. The CDR3 contains 14 residues. Authors' data handling: Reference gene primer amplification gave nucleated cell count estimates. Method: immunoSEQ multiplex PCR; TCRdb's copy keeps in-frame clones and lacks some. The V and J calls and clone size come from that table; D and trimming were worked out from the DNA. The data hold tens of thousands of clones, with 75% to 90% observed a single time. This chain links TRBV28 with TRBJ2-2; D ambiguous. The sequence was obtained from a human donor in a cohort sampled during active COVID-19. The sample taken for sequencing was peripheral blood. The CDR3 region has the DNA TGTGCCAGCAGCACCCCCATGGGCAGTAAGGAGCTGTTTTTT. Protein product: CASSTPMGSKELFF.